Presented here are 14 T cell receptor beta chains from one specimen sequenced in a study of blood T cell repertoires in COVID-19. Clones were sequenced by immunoSEQ multiplex PCR, and TCRdb holds only the in-frame ones, with some missing. In the table there are 300,000 to 400,000 clones, about 88% of which are singletons. The sequenced sample was peripheral blood. These TCRs come from a woman aged 70-85 years with COVID-19, enrolled during active disease.

The rearrangement uses TRBV7-2 and TRBJ2-2; 10 bases fit TRBD2. Germline CDR1 is SGHTA and CDR2 is FQGNSA. The CDR3 contains 16 residues. V shed 6 bases, J shed 6 bases, and the junction held 10 bases outside the gene matches. As DNA, the CDR3 is TGTGCCAGCAGTTCCCTCAGCGGGGGGGCCGCCGGGGAGCTGTTTTTT. This sequence encodes CASSSLSGGAAGELFF.

The chain links TRBV4-3 to TRBJ1-4; 7 nucleotides line up with TRBD1. This CDR3 region has 19 residues. CDR1 and CDR2 from the germline V gene are LGHNA and YSLEER. V lost 4 bases and J lost 5; bases outside the gene matches: 19. CDR3 coding DNA: TGCGCCAGCAGCCCTAATTATCCGGGACAGCTGAGCATAAATGAAAAACTGTTTTTT. Its translation: CASSPNYPGQLSINEKLFF.

This chain uses TRBV7-2 with TRBJ2-7; the match to TRBD2 covers 8 bases. CDR3 length: 15 amino acids. V was pared by 1 base and J by 4 bases, with 6 bases of the junction left unmatched. From germline, CDR1 is SGHTA and CDR2 FQGNSA. The CDR3: CASSLDISGVYEQYF. In nucleotides, the CDR3 is TGTGCCAGCAGCTTAGATATTAGCGGGGTTTACGAGCAGTACTTC.

The chain couples TRBV5-1 to TRBJ1-2; maybe TRBD1 (5 bases). Trimming took 0 bases from V and 8 from J, leaving 11 bases between them. Germline V gene data show CDR1 as SGHRS and CDR2 as YFSETQ. This CDR3 comprises 13 residues. The CDR3 nucleotides are TGCGCCAGCAGCTTGGGCGACCACAGGGGCTACACCTTC. It specifies CASSLGDHRGYTF. The full variable domain, rest sourced from reference TRBV5-1 and TRBJ1-2, is KAGVTQTPRYLIKTRGQQVTLSCSPISGHRSVSWYQQTPGQGLQFLFEYFSETQRNKGNFPGRFSGRQFSNSRSEMNVSTLELGDSALYLCASSLGDHRGYTFGSGTRLTVV.

This chain connects TRBV6-2 or TRBV6-3 to TRBJ1-2, with D maybe TRBD1 (5 bases). Germline CDR1 is MNHEY and CDR2 is SVGEGT. Between the trimmed V and J ends, which lost 2 bases and 5 bases, there was a span of 9 bases. The CDR3 consists of 13 residues. The CDR3, as DNA: TGTGCCAGCAGTTACGTCAAGGGGTATGGCTACACCTTC. This encodes CASSYVKGYGYTF.

The V call is TRBV9, the J call TRBJ2-7; D gene unclear. Germline V CDR1 and CDR2: SGDLS, YYNGEE. Trimming pared 3 bases from V and 5 bases from J, leaving 15 bases between. The CDR3 has 14 amino acids. CDR3 protein: CASSAIYLAHEQYF. CDR3 in DNA: TGTGCCAGCAGCGCCATTTATTTGGCCCACGAGCAGTACTTC.

With respect to this clone: The junction shows a germline mismatch at one end, possibly a read error. The gene calls are TRBV7-8 and TRBJ1-2; the match to TRBD1 covers 9 bases. CDR1 and CDR2 (germline): SGHVS, FQNEAQ. The CDR3 has 11 amino acids. In DNA, the CDR3 is TGTGCCAGCAGCCTACGGGACAGGGAATTATTC. The encoded protein is CASSLRDRELF.

V is TRBV18 and J is TRBJ2-7; tentative D call: TRBD2 (6 bases). CDR1 and CDR2 from the germline V gene are KGHSH and LQKENI. V lost 0 bases to trimming and J lost 0 bases, with 9 bases between them. The CDR3 runs to 15 residues. The CDR3 sequence is CASSPPRGSSYEQYF. The DNA for the CDR3 is TGTGCCAGCTCACCACCACGGGGGAGCTCCTACGAGCAGTACTTC.

The rearrangement links TRBV28 to TRBJ2-7, with a tentative D call TRBD2 (5 bases). The germline V gene encodes CDR1 MDHEN and CDR2 SYDVKM. The germline V and J ends were trimmed by 6 bases and 5 bases, with 11 bases remaining between them. This CDR3 comprises 12 residues. CDR3 sequence: CASSGDGDEQYF. The CDR3 DNA reads as TGTGCCAGCAGCGGGGATGGGGACGAGCAGTACTTC.

The count of this clone is one. The CDR3 nucleotides read TGTGCCAGCAGCTGGATGACTAGCAGTGAGCAGTTCTTC. This translates into CASSWMTSSEQFF. The V call is TRBV6-4, the J call TRBJ2-1, with 7 bases matching TRBD2. CDR1 and CDR2 (germline): MRHNA, SNTAGT. V lost 6 bases to trimming and J lost 9 bases; unmatched junction nucleotides: 8. This CDR3 is built from 13 residues.

The sample holds one count of this clone. The chain joins TRBV19 to TRBJ1-5, with D unclear. Between the trimmed V and J ends, which lost 7 bases and 2 bases, there was a span of 12 bases. Germline V CDR1 and CDR2: LNHDA, SQIVND (reference sequence). The CDR3 sequence is 14 residues long. As DNA, the CDR3 is TGTGCCAGTACTACAGTGAGGGGCAATCAGCCCCAGCATTTT. Its protein product is CASTTVRGNQPQHF.

The rearrangement links TRBV7-2 to TRBJ1-2, with D uncertain. Germline V lookup: CDR1 SGHTA, CDR2 FQGNSA. Trimming cost V 7 bases and J 4 bases, with 13 bases left between them. The CDR3 is 13 amino acids. Here the CDR3 reads CASTTRRPYGYTF. CDR3 nucleotide sequence: TGTGCCAGCACCACTCGCAGGCCCTATGGCTACACCTTC.

The chain combines TRBV2 with TRBJ1-5; a weak D match, TRBD1 (6 bases). V lost 7 bases and J lost 6, with 10 bases in between. The CDR3 spans 12 residues. CDR1 and CDR2 (germline): SNHLY, FYNNEI. CDR3: CASTLGAQPQHF. Written as DNA, the CDR3 is TGTGCCAGCACCCTGGGGGCTCAGCCCCAGCATTTT.

The chain has TRBV5-6 and TRBJ1-5; D ambiguous. The CDR3 sequence is 15 residues long. Trimming cost V 0 bases and J 0 bases, with 7 bases left between them. The germline CDR1 and CDR2 sequences are SGHDT and YYEEEE. CDR3 nucleotides: TGTGCCAGCAGCTTGGGAGGTCTTAGCAATCAGCCCCAGCATTTT. Its translation: CASSLGGLSNQPQHF.